In this sample, the clone carrying this T cell receptor beta chain turned up a few times. The data derive from a study of cytomegalovirus exposure and HLA in healthy donors. Germline CDR1 and CDR2: KGHSH and LQKENI. V lost 3 bases and J lost 4, with 10 bases in between. CDR3 size: 15 residues. In the PCR, 60 Vbeta and 13 Jbeta primers were used. Profiling relied on immunoSEQ multiplex PCR, and the TCRdb table lists in-frame clones only, not all of them. The repertoire includes 100,000 to 150,000 clones, about three quarters of them detected once, and around 3.7% sits in the top ten. The chain uses TRBV18 and TRBJ2-6, with D unresolved. Sequenced material: PBMCs. The receptor was isolated from a man younger than 40 in good health and CMV-seronegative. The CDR3 DNA reads as TGTGCCAGCTCACCTCAAATCGAGGGGGCCAACGTCCTGACTTTC. The encoded protein is CASSPQIEGANVLTF.